A selection of T cell receptor beta chains follows, all from one sample in a study of T cells after yellow fever vaccination. Using its own MiXCR run on the 5' RACE reads, TCRdb lists one record per CDR3 protein. The sample comprises roughly 310,000 distinct CDR3 sequences, over 8% of which are singletons, and about a sixth rests with the top ten. The specimen comprised PBMCs, sampled on the day of the first yellow fever vaccination. The origin of the receptors is a man between 18 and 35 years old who received the YFV17D yellow fever vaccine. Both conserved end residues are part of each CDR3. The order of the fields is clone size, V gene, D gene, J gene, CDR3 DNA, CDR3 protein. D genes are given only for firm matches. Clone sizes are given selectively: once, few, many, or a class where the clone is expanded.

clone_size: few; v_call: TRBV12-3/TRBV12-4; d_call: .; j_call: TRBJ1-1; cdr3_nt: TGTGCCAGCAGTTCAGGGTTGGTTGACACTGAAGCTTTCTTT; cdr3_aa: CASSSGLVDTEAFF
clone_size: many; v_call: TRBV20-1; d_call: TRBD1; j_call: TRBJ1-6; cdr3_nt: TGCAGTGCTAGAGATTCAGGGGGCGCGACACCCCTCCACTTT; cdr3_aa: CSARDSGGATPLHF
clone_size: .; v_call: TRBV6-5; d_call: TRBD1; j_call: TRBJ1-4; cdr3_nt: TGTGCCAGCAGTTACGACAGGGAGCATGAAAAACTGTTTTTT; cdr3_aa: CASSYDREHEKLFF
clone_size: few; v_call: TRBV5-1; d_call: TRBD1; j_call: TRBJ2-1; cdr3_nt: TGCGCCAGCAGCCAAGATGGACAGGGGATCTACAATGAGCAGTTCTTC; cdr3_aa: CASSQDGQGIYNEQFF
clone_size: few; v_call: TRBV7-6; d_call: .; j_call: TRBJ2-1; cdr3_nt: TGTGCCAGCAGCCCCCCCGGGGGCCGGCATGAGCAGTTCTTC; cdr3_aa: CASSPPGGRHEQFF
clone_size: few; v_call: TRBV6-5; d_call: .; j_call: TRBJ2-1; cdr3_nt: TGTGCCAGCAGTTACCGGGTTAGGGGTAACAATGAGCAGTTCTTC; cdr3_aa: CASSYRVRGNNEQFF
clone_size: few; v_call: TRBV5-1; d_call: .; j_call: TRBJ2-7; cdr3_nt: TGCGCCAGCAGCTTGGATACAGCAACCTACGAGCAGTACTTC; cdr3_aa: CASSLDTATYEQYF
clone_size: few; v_call: TRBV7-2; d_call: TRBD1; j_call: TRBJ1-4; cdr3_nt: TGTGCCAGCAGCTTAGGCGGGACAGGGGTTTGGGAAAAACTGTTTTTT; cdr3_aa: CASSLGGTGVWEKLFF
clone_size: few; v_call: TRBV6-5; d_call: .; j_call: TRBJ2-5; cdr3_nt: TGTGCCAGCAGTTACAAGGACAGCCAAGAGACCCAGTACTTC; cdr3_aa: CASSYKDSQETQYF
clone_size: .; v_call: TRBV15; d_call: .; j_call: TRBJ2-3; cdr3_nt: TGTGCCACGGGGAGGGGGGCCGAGACAGGGAAAAACACAGATACGCAGTATTTT; cdr3_aa: CATGRGAETGKNTDTQYF
clone_size: .; v_call: TRBV20-1; d_call: .; j_call: TRBJ1-1; cdr3_nt: TGCAGTGCTAGTGAGGGTATGGGAGTAAACACTGAAGCTTTCTTT; cdr3_aa: CSASEGMGVNTEAFF
clone_size: .; v_call: TRBV24-1; d_call: .; j_call: TRBJ2-1; cdr3_nt: TGTGCCACCAGTGAGGCAAAGTCGCGCGTGAGGTCGTCCAATGAGCAGTTCTTC; cdr3_aa: CATSEAKSRVRSSNEQFF
clone_size: few; v_call: TRBV20-1; d_call: .; j_call: TRBJ1-6; cdr3_nt: TGCAGTGCCCTTCCAGGAACACCCCTCCACTTT; cdr3_aa: CSALPGTPLHF
clone_size: .; v_call: TRBV30; d_call: TRBD1; j_call: TRBJ2-6; cdr3_nt: TGTGCCTGGAGTGCGGGCCCTTACAGGGGTGTAGACTCTGGGGCCAACGTCCTGACTTTC; cdr3_aa: CAWSAGPYRGVDSGANVLTF
clone_size: many; v_call: TRBV6-5; d_call: .; j_call: TRBJ2-7; cdr3_nt: TGTGCCAGCAGTTATACCAACTCCTACGAGCAGTACTTC; cdr3_aa: CASSYTNSYEQYF
clone_size: many; v_call: TRBV10-2; d_call: .; j_call: TRBJ1-5; cdr3_nt: TGCGCCAGCAGTGAAGAAGGGGGGGGTCAGCCCCAGCATTTT; cdr3_aa: CASSEEGGGQPQHF
clone_size: .; v_call: TRBV11-1; d_call: .; j_call: TRBJ1-6; cdr3_nt: TGTGCCAGCAGCTTAGCCACTCCAGGAAGACAGACGAGCTCCTATAATTCACCCCTCCACTTT; cdr3_aa: CASSLATPGRQTSSYNSPLHF
clone_size: .; v_call: TRBV19; d_call: .; j_call: TRBJ1-1; cdr3_nt: TGTGCCAGTAGTATGACGCCGGGAAACACTGAAGCTTTCTTT; cdr3_aa: CASSMTPGNTEAFF
clone_size: few; v_call: TRBV5-5; d_call: .; j_call: TRBJ1-2; cdr3_nt: TGTGCCAGCAGCTTGGGGGCAGCATATGGCTACACCTTC; cdr3_aa: CASSLGAAYGYTF
clone_size: .; v_call: TRBV7-6; d_call: .; j_call: TRBJ2-2; cdr3_nt: TGTGCCAGCAGCCCCAGACAGGCCACGAACACCGGGGAGCTGTTTTTT; cdr3_aa: CASSPRQATNTGELFF
clone_size: .; v_call: TRBV12-3/TRBV12-4; d_call: .; j_call: TRBJ1-1; cdr3_nt: TGTGCCAGCAGTTTCGCCCCAATTTTTACAGGCGATGGCACTGAAGCTTTCTTT; cdr3_aa: CASSFAPIFTGDGTEAFF
clone_size: few; v_call: TRBV5-5; d_call: TRBD2; j_call: TRBJ2-4; cdr3_nt: TGTGCCAGCAGCCCGGGGGGGCAGCGGCGGACGACGTACTTC; cdr3_aa: CASSPGGQRRTTYF
clone_size: .; v_call: TRBV5-1; d_call: .; j_call: TRBJ2-1; cdr3_nt: TGCGCCAGCAGCTTGGAGTTTATCGGCAGCGGTGAGCAGTTCTTC; cdr3_aa: CASSLEFIGSGEQFF
clone_size: .; v_call: TRBV3-1; d_call: .; j_call: TRBJ1-6; cdr3_nt: TGTGCCAGCAGCCAAGACCCGGCGTTGGGTTCACCCCTCCACTTT; cdr3_aa: CASSQDPALGSPLHF
clone_size: .; v_call: TRBV10-3; d_call: .; j_call: TRBJ2-3; cdr3_nt: TGTGCCCTACGGGCAATATCTAGCACAGATACGCAGTATTTT; cdr3_aa: CALRAISSTDTQYF
clone_size: .; v_call: TRBV12-3/TRBV12-4; d_call: TRBD1; j_call: TRBJ1-5; cdr3_nt: TGTGCCAGCAGTTCTCTCCGGGACAGGGAAGGTAGCAATCAGCCCCAGCATTTT; cdr3_aa: CASSSLRDREGSNQPQHF
clone_size: .; v_call: TRBV7-8; d_call: .; j_call: TRBJ2-7; cdr3_nt: TGTGCCAGCAGCACCCCTATCGGGGTCCTGATCTACGAGCAGTACTTC; cdr3_aa: CASSTPIGVLIYEQYF
clone_size: many; v_call: TRBV7-6; d_call: .; j_call: TRBJ2-3; cdr3_nt: TGTGCCAGCAGCCCCCCGTCCCAGACAGATACGCAGTATTTT; cdr3_aa: CASSPPSQTDTQYF
clone_size: many; v_call: TRBV7-9; d_call: .; j_call: TRBJ2-1; cdr3_nt: TGTGCCAGCAGCCCAGGGAAGGGTGAGCAGTTCTTC; cdr3_aa: CASSPGKGEQFF
clone_size: many; v_call: TRBV12-3/TRBV12-4; d_call: .; j_call: TRBJ1-2; cdr3_nt: TGTGCCAGCAGTTTAGGGTGGGAAGGCTACACCTTC; cdr3_aa: CASSLGWEGYTF
clone_size: .; v_call: TRBV11-2; d_call: TRBD1; j_call: TRBJ2-7; cdr3_nt: TGTGCCAGCAGCTTAGATAGGACAGGGGGGATCTACGAGCAGTACTTC; cdr3_aa: CASSLDRTGGIYEQYF
clone_size: few; v_call: TRBV29-1; d_call: .; j_call: TRBJ2-7; cdr3_nt: TGCAGCGTTGTGGGGGTCTACGAGCAGTACTTC; cdr3_aa: CSVVGVYEQYF
clone_size: .; v_call: TRBV6-5; d_call: .; j_call: TRBJ1-5; cdr3_nt: TGTGCCAGCAGTTACGGCTCAGGGGACAATCAGCCCCAGCATTTT; cdr3_aa: CASSYGSGDNQPQHF
clone_size: .; v_call: TRBV19; d_call: .; j_call: TRBJ1-1; cdr3_nt: TGTGCCAGTAGTACTCTTGCTAGGGGGAACACTGAAGCTTTCTTT; cdr3_aa: CASSTLARGNTEAFF
clone_size: .; v_call: TRBV15; d_call: .; j_call: TRBJ2-4; cdr3_nt: TGTGCCACCAGCAGCTACGGGGGTTCCAAAAACATTCAGTACTTC; cdr3_aa: CATSSYGGSKNIQYF
clone_size: .; v_call: TRBV6-2/TRBV6-3; d_call: .; j_call: TRBJ2-5; cdr3_nt: TGTGCCAGCAGTGATTTTAGGTCTCAAGAGACCCAGTACTTC; cdr3_aa: CASSDFRSQETQYF
clone_size: few; v_call: TRBV6-2/TRBV6-3; d_call: TRBD2; j_call: TRBJ2-5; cdr3_nt: TGTGCCAGCACTAGCGGGGGATGGGAAGAGACCCAGTACTTC; cdr3_aa: CASTSGGWEETQYF
clone_size: few; v_call: TRBV4-2; d_call: .; j_call: TRBJ1-4; cdr3_nt: TGTGCCAGCAGCCAAGAGCAGGGACCAAGGAAACTGTTTTTT; cdr3_aa: CASSQEQGPRKLFF
clone_size: many; v_call: TRBV4-2; d_call: TRBD1; j_call: TRBJ2-2; cdr3_nt: TGTGCCAGCAGCCAAGAGGGGGAAGGGGGCGCGTCCGGGGAGCTGTTTTTT; cdr3_aa: CASSQEGEGGASGELFF
clone_size: .; v_call: TRBV5-4; d_call: TRBD2; j_call: TRBJ2-1; cdr3_nt: TGTGCCAGCAGCCTCAGGAGTGGGACTACCTACAATGAGCAGTTCTTC; cdr3_aa: CASSLRSGTTYNEQFF
clone_size: .; v_call: TRBV6-7; d_call: .; j_call: TRBJ1-2; cdr3_nt: TGTGCCAGCATCCCTGAGGGGCCGGACTATGGCTACACCTTC; cdr3_aa: CASIPEGPDYGYTF
clone_size: .; v_call: TRBV3-1; d_call: .; j_call: TRBJ1-5; cdr3_nt: TGTGCCAGCAGCCAGGGGTCGGGTGGCCAGCCCCAGCATTTT; cdr3_aa: CASSQGSGGQPQHF
clone_size: .; v_call: TRBV5-1; d_call: .; j_call: TRBJ1-5; cdr3_nt: TGCGCCAGCAGCTTGGGTCAGGGAGGTAGCAATCAGCCCCAGCATTTT; cdr3_aa: CASSLGQGGSNQPQHF
clone_size: once; v_call: TRBV18; d_call: TRBD2; j_call: TRBJ2-1; cdr3_nt: TGTGCCAGCTCACCGAGCGGGGGGGTTTACAATGAGCAGTTCTTC; cdr3_aa: CASSPSGGVYNEQFF
clone_size: .; v_call: TRBV7-2; d_call: TRBD1; j_call: TRBJ1-2; cdr3_nt: TGTGCCAGCAGCTCTATCCCCGGGACAGGGGATGGCTACACCTTC; cdr3_aa: CASSSIPGTGDGYTF
clone_size: many; v_call: TRBV28; d_call: .; j_call: TRBJ2-3; cdr3_nt: TGTGCCAGCATTAAACAGCCCACAGATACGCAGTATTTT; cdr3_aa: CASIKQPTDTQYF
clone_size: many; v_call: TRBV4-3; d_call: TRBD2; j_call: TRBJ2-1; cdr3_nt: TGCGCCAGCAGCCAATCACTAGCGGGGGACTACAATGAGCAGTTCTTC; cdr3_aa: CASSQSLAGDYNEQFF
clone_size: few; v_call: TRBV12-3/TRBV12-4; d_call: .; j_call: TRBJ1-1; cdr3_nt: TGTGCCAGCAGTAGTCAGATGAACACTGAAGCTTTCTTT; cdr3_aa: CASSSQMNTEAFF
clone_size: many; v_call: TRBV6-1; d_call: .; j_call: TRBJ2-3; cdr3_nt: TGTGCCAGCAGCATTGGACTACACAAGACAGATACGCAGTATTTT; cdr3_aa: CASSIGLHKTDTQYF
clone_size: many; v_call: TRBV11-2; d_call: .; j_call: TRBJ2-3; cdr3_nt: TGTGCCAGCAGCTTAAGACTACTAGTTGTTGGAGTCACAGATACGCAGTATTTT; cdr3_aa: CASSLRLLVVGVTDTQYF
clone_size: .; v_call: TRBV5-6; d_call: TRBD1; j_call: TRBJ2-5; cdr3_nt: TGTGCCAGCAGCCCCCTCGGGACAGGGGGATCAGAGACCCAGTACTTC; cdr3_aa: CASSPLGTGGSETQYF
clone_size: few; v_call: TRBV6-2/TRBV6-3; d_call: .; j_call: TRBJ1-2; cdr3_nt: TGTGCCAGCAGTTATGGGGGGACCAATGGCTACACCTTC; cdr3_aa: CASSYGGTNGYTF
clone_size: few; v_call: TRBV7-2; d_call: .; j_call: TRBJ1-2; cdr3_nt: TGTGCCAGCAGCCCAATAGGGGTCGACTATGGCTACACCTTC; cdr3_aa: CASSPIGVDYGYTF
clone_size: .; v_call: TRBV7-2; d_call: .; j_call: TRBJ2-4; cdr3_nt: TGTGCCAGCAGCTCGACACCTCAAATAGCCAAAAACATTCAGTACTTC; cdr3_aa: CASSSTPQIAKNIQYF
clone_size: .; v_call: TRBV28; d_call: .; j_call: TRBJ2-2; cdr3_nt: TGTGCCAGCAGTTCGGGGCAGCCCACCGGGGAGCTGTTTTTT; cdr3_aa: CASSSGQPTGELFF
clone_size: few; v_call: TRBV6-2/TRBV6-3; d_call: .; j_call: TRBJ1-5; cdr3_nt: TGTGCCAGCAGTTGGGTCAGGGATAGCAATCAGCCCCAGCATTTT; cdr3_aa: CASSWVRDSNQPQHF
clone_size: .; v_call: TRBV7-9; d_call: .; j_call: TRBJ1-4; cdr3_nt: TGTGCCAGCAGCTCATTCGGGACCCTGGATGAAAAACTGTTTTTT; cdr3_aa: CASSSFGTLDEKLFF
clone_size: .; v_call: TRBV18; d_call: .; j_call: TRBJ2-7; cdr3_nt: TGTGCCAGCTCCGCCACCTACGAGCAGTACTTC; cdr3_aa: CASSATYEQYF
clone_size: many; v_call: TRBV12-3/TRBV12-4; d_call: TRBD2; j_call: TRBJ2-1; cdr3_nt: TGTGCCAGCAGTTATCGGTTGGGGGGGATCCCTTTCTTC; cdr3_aa: CASSYRLGGIPFF
clone_size: few; v_call: TRBV5-1; d_call: .; j_call: TRBJ1-5; cdr3_nt: TGCGCCAGCAGCCCTGGCGGGGACATTACTCAGCCCCAGCATTTT; cdr3_aa: CASSPGGDITQPQHF